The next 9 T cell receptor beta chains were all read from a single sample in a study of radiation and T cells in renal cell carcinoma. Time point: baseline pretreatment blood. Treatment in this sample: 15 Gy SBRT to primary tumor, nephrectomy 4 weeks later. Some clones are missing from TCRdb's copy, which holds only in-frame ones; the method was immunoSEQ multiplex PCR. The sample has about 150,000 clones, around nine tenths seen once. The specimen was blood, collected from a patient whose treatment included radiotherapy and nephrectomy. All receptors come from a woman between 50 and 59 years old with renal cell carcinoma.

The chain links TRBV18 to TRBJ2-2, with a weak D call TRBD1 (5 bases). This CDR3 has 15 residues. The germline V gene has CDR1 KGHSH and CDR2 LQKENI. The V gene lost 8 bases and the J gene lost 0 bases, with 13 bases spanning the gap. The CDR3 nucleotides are TGTGCCAGCCCCAAGACAGTGTCGAACACCGGGGAGCTGTTTTTT. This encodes CASPKTVSNTGELFF.

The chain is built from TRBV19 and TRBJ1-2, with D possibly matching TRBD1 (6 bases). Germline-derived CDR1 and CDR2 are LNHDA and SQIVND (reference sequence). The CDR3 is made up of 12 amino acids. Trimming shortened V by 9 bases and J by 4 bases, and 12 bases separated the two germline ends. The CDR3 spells CASKDSRYGYTF. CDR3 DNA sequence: TGTGCCAGCAAGGACAGCCGCTATGGCTACACCTTC.

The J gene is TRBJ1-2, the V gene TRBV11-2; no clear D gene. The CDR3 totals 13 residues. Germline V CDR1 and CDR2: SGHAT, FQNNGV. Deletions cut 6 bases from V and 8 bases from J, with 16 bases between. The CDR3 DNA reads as TGTGCCAGCAGAGGGCTCCTGGTAGGGGGCTACACCTTC. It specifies CASRGLLVGGYTF. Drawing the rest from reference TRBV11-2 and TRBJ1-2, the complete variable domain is EAGVAQSPRYKIIEKRQSVAFWCNPISGHATLYWYQQILGQGPKLLIQFQNNGVVDDSQLPKDRFSAERLKGVDSTLKIQPAKLEDSAVYLCASRGLLVGGYTFGSGTRLTVV.

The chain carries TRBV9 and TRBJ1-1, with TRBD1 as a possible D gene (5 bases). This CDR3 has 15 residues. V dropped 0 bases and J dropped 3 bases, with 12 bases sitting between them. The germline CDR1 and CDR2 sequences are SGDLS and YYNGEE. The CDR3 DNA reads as TGTGCCAGCAGCGTAGACCCGGGGGGGGACACTGAAGCTTTCTTT. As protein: CASSVDPGGDTEAFF. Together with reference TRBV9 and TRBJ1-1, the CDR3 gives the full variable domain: DSGVTQTPKHLITATGQRVTLRCSPRSGDLSVYWYQQSLDQGLQFLIQYYNGEERAKGNILERFSAQQFPDLHSELNLSSLELGDSALYFCASSVDPGGDTEAFFGQGTRLTVV.

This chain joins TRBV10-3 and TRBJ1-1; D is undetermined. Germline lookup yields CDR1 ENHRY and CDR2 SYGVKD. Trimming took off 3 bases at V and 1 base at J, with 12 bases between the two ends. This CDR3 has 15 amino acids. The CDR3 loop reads CAISERILSNTEAFF. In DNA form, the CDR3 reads TGTGCCATCAGTGAACGGATACTTTCGAACACTGAAGCTTTCTTT.

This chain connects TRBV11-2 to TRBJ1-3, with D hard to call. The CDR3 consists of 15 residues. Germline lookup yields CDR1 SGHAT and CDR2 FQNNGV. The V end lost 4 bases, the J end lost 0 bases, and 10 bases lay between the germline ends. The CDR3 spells CASSYGPDSGNTIYF. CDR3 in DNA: TGTGCCAGCAGCTACGGCCCAGACTCTGGAAACACCATATATTTT.

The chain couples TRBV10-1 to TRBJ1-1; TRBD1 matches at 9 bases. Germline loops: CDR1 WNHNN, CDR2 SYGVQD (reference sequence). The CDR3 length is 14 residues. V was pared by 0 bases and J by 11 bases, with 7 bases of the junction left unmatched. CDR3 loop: CASSESGTGFFAFF. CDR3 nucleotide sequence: TGCGCCAGCAGTGAGTCGGGGACAGGGTTTTTCGCTTTCTTT.

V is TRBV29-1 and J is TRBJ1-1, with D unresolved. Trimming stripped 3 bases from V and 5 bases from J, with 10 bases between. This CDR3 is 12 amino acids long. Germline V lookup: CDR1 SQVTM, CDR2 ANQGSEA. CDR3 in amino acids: CSVEPKETEAFF. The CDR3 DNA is TGCAGCGTTGAGCCAAAGGAGACTGAAGCTTTCTTT.

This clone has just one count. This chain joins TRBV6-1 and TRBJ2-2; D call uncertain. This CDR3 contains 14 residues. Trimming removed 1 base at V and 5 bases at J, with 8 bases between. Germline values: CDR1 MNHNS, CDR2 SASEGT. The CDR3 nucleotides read TGTGCCAGCAGTGAAGACTGGCAGACCGGGGAGCTGTTTTTT. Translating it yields CASSEDWQTGELFF.